This TCR beta chain was sequenced during a study of shared clonotypes between healthy human individuals. Study details: Each donor's CD8 memory used one plate, CD8 naive two, each CD4 subset three.

Donors comprised healthy HIV-negative adults lacking recent acute infections or vaccinations. The assay was immunoSEQ multiplex PCR, and TCRdb's table has in-frame clones only and misses some. The sample records 550,000 to 800,000 clones, about 74% being singletons. In germline, CDR1 is SGHTA, CDR2 FQGNSA. The CDR3 is 13 residues long. Trimming left V 5 bases short and J 12 bases short, with 17 bases between. This chain joins TRBV7-2 and TRBJ2-1; the D gene could be TRBD1 or TRBD2 (5 bases each). The sequence was collected from a woman aged 25 to 45 in good health. The sample consisted of memory CD4+ T cells sorted from blood. The subset: CD45RA-negative fraction. The CDR3 DNA reads as TGTGCCAGCAGCGGGGACGGGACCCCAGGGCAGTTCTTC. Amino acids: CASSGDGTPGQFF.